Following are 25 T cell receptor beta chains from one sample sequenced in a study of cytotoxic CD8 clonotypes in ibrutinib-treated CLL. The repertoire was sequenced with immunoSEQ multiplex PCR; TCRdb's copy has only in-frame clones and lacks some. The sample includes 150,000 to 200,000 clones, around three quarters of them seen just once. Here the sequenced sample was PBMCs, taken after 24 months of ibrutinib treatment. The origin of the receptors is a human donor with chronic lymphocytic leukemia.

Worth noting for this clone: The junction departs from germline at one end; a sequencing error may be responsible. The chain combines TRBV7-7 with TRBJ2-3; no definite D call. Germline assignment: CDR1 SSHAT and CDR2 FNYEAQ (reference sequence). CDR3 size: 14 residues. The CDR3 nucleotides read TGTGCTAGCAGCTTAGGCACTAGCACAGATACGCAGTATTTT. As protein: CASSLGTSTDTQYF.

The chain recombines TRBV27 with TRBJ1-1, with D perhaps TRBD1 (5 bases). The CDR3 has 12 amino acids. V was pared by 5 bases and J by 10 bases, with 14 bases between. CDR1 and CDR2 from the germline V gene are MNHEY and SMNVEV (reference sequence). Here the CDR3 DNA reads TGTGCCAGCAGTCCCCAGGGAAGGAGAGCTTTCTTT. The encoded protein is CASSPQGRRAFF.

This sequence joins TRBV27 and TRBJ2-7; D is unclear. The CDR3 extends over 15 amino acids. CDR1 and CDR2 (germline): MNHEY, SMNVEV (reference sequence). Trimming cost V 5 bases and J 7 bases, with 21 bases left between them. The DNA for the CDR3 is TGTGCCAGCAGTCCCCGTCCCAGCACGGTGAAAGAGCAGTACTTC. Translated: CASSPRPSTVKEQYF.

The chain couples TRBV5-6 to TRBJ2-1; 10 bases fit TRBD1. The CDR3 has 16 amino acids. V lost 2 bases, J lost 7 bases, and 9 bases stayed unmatched. CDR1 SGHDT and CDR2 YYEEEE come from the germline V gene. CDR3 amino acids: CASSFWGDRGRNEQFF. In nucleotides, the CDR3 is TGTGCCAGCAGCTTTTGGGGGGACAGGGGTAGGAATGAGCAGTTCTTC.

This sequence joins TRBV4-1 and TRBJ2-7; D is perhaps TRBD1 or TRBD2 (6 bases each). CDR3 length: 15 amino acids. CDR1 is MGHRA, CDR2 YSYEKL, per germline. The germline V and J ends were trimmed by 4 bases and 4 bases, with 17 bases remaining between them. In nucleotides, the CDR3 is TGCGCCAGCAGCCCTTTGGGGGGCAGCTTGTACGAGCAGTACTTC. Protein: CASSPLGGSLYEQYF.

This clone was counted only a few times. This chain uses TRBV4-2 with TRBJ1-5; the match to TRBD1 covers 12 bases. The V segment lost 1 base and the J segment 8 bases; nucleotides outside the gene matches: 6. Germline CDR1 reads LGHNA; CDR2 reads YNFKEQ. The length of the CDR3 is 16 residues. This CDR3 is CASSQGGQGAQEPQHF. CDR3 sequence (DNA): TGTGCCAGCAGCCAAGGGGGACAGGGGGCGCAGGAGCCCCAGCATTTT.

The chain carries TRBV5-4 and TRBJ2-7, with TRBD1 matching over 7 bases. The trim removed 0 bases at V and 0 bases at J, leaving 3 bases unmatched. This CDR3 is built from 15 residues. Germline V gene sequence: CDR1 SGHNT, CDR2 YYREEE (reference sequence). CDR3 coding DNA: TGTGCCAGCAGCTTGGATAGGGGGCTCTCCTACGAGCAGTACTTC. It specifies CASSLDRGLSYEQYF.

This rearrangement joins TRBV7-2 to TRBJ1-2, with D unclear. Trimming shortened V by 2 bases and J by 2 bases, and 6 bases separated the two germline ends. The CDR3 runs to 13 residues. In germline, CDR1 is SGHTA, CDR2 FQGNSA. As DNA, the CDR3 is TGTGCCAGCAGCTTAAGACTGAACTATGGCTACACCTTC. This encodes CASSLRLNYGYTF.

This clone was recorded only once. The rearrangement links TRBV4-1 to TRBJ2-5; perhaps TRBD1 as D (5 bases). Deletions cut 0 bases from V and 2 bases from J, with 7 bases between. CDR3 size: 14 residues. Germline V gene data show CDR1 as MGHRA and CDR2 as YSYEKL. The CDR3, as DNA: TGCGCCAGCAGCCAAGATTCAGGGCAAGAGACCCAGTACTTC. This translates into CASSQDSGQETQYF.

This sequence joins TRBV4-2 and TRBJ2-3, with 7 bases fitting TRBD1. This CDR3 has 16 amino acids. Looked up from germline, CDR1 is LGHNA and CDR2 is YNFKEQ. Trimming removed 0 bases from V and 2 bases from J; junction bases left unmatched: 5. CDR3 sequence: CASSQDPRGPTDTQYF. The DNA for the CDR3 is TGTGCCAGCAGCCAAGATCCTAGGGGGCCCACAGATACGCAGTATTTT.

This rearrangement joins TRBV6-1 to TRBJ2-3; TRBD1 is a possible D gene (6 bases). V lost 6 bases and J 0 bases, leaving 7 bases between the germline ends. Germline V gene lookup returns CDR1 MNHNS and CDR2 SASEGT. This CDR3 comprises 13 residues. The CDR3 sequence is CASRTGSTDTQYF. The CDR3 DNA sequence: TGTGCCAGCAGGACAGGAAGCACAGATACGCAGTATTTT.

This clone was observed once. The V call is TRBV4-3, the J call TRBJ2-7; tentative D call: TRBD2 (7 bases). Looked up from germline, CDR1 is LGHNA and CDR2 is YSLEER. The V end lost 0 bases, the J end lost 9 bases, and 15 bases lay between the germline ends. This CDR3 is 14 amino acids long. CDR3 residues: CASSQDIGGPGQYF. CDR3 nucleotides: TGCGCCAGCAGCCAAGATATCGGGGGGCCAGGGCAGTACTTC.

The rearrangement uses TRBV7-3 and TRBJ1-2; tentative D call: TRBD1 (5 bases). This CDR3 contains 17 residues. V was pared by 2 bases and J by 7 bases, with 23 bases between. Germline assignment: CDR1 SGHTA and CDR2 FQGTGA. The CDR3 DNA reads TGTGCCAGCAGCTTAGGGGGAGGACACTACCCGATGGGTGGCTACACCTTC. Its protein product is CASSLGGGHYPMGGYTF.

In its sample, this clone was seen once. The chain employs TRBV27 and TRBJ1-1; D gene uncertain. The V and J ends lost 4 bases and 0 bases respectively, with 6 bases between them. Germline assignment: CDR1 MNHEY and CDR2 SMNVEV (reference sequence). The CDR3 spans 13 residues. The DNA of the CDR3 is TGTGCCAGCAGTTCCTTCATGAACACTGAAGCTTTCTTT. Translated: CASSSFMNTEAFF.

The J gene is TRBJ2-1, the V gene TRBV28; no reliable D call. The germline V and J ends were trimmed by 2 bases and 11 bases, with 25 bases remaining between them. Germline V gene lookup returns CDR1 MDHEN and CDR2 SYDVKM. The CDR3 loop spans 17 amino acids. This chain's CDR3 is CASSLDDTGTYKDQQFF. For the CDR3, the DNA is TGTGCCAGCAGTTTAGATGACACGGGCACATATAAAGATCAGCAGTTCTTC.

This clone has only one observation. V gene TRBV14 combines with J gene TRBJ1-1, with 8 bases fitting TRBD1. Germline V gene lookup returns CDR1 SGHDN and CDR2 FVKESK. With 4 bases clipped from V and 7 bases from J, the junction kept 5 bases outside the gene matches. The CDR3 consists of 13 residues. CDR3 nucleotide sequence: TGTGCCAGCAGCCGACAGGGGCCCATTGAAGCTTTCTTT. Residues: CASSRQGPIEAFF.

The chain's CDR3 is CASSSSTDSSGANVLTF. The CDR3 DNA follows: TGTGCCAGCAGCTCATCGACAGATAGCTCTGGGGCCAACGTCCTGACTTTC. The V call is TRBV7-6, the J call TRBJ2-6; a possible D gene is TRBD1 (5 bases). Germline V lookup: CDR1 SGHVS, CDR2 FNYEAQ. This CDR3 region has 17 residues. With 4 bases removed from V and 0 bases from J, the gap between germline ends came to 13 bases.

The chain links TRBV5-6 to TRBJ1-3, with 7 bases fitting TRBD1. CDR1 SGHDT and CDR2 YYEEEE come from the germline V gene. The length of the CDR3 is 16 residues. Trimming at V came to 0 bases and at J to 3 bases, leaving 6 bases not matched to a gene. CDR3 residues: CASSLDRGSFGNTIYF. The CDR3 DNA reads TGTGCCAGCAGCTTGGACAGGGGAAGCTTTGGAAACACCATATATTTT. Full variable domain (outside the CDR3, taken from reference TRBV5-6 and TRBJ1-3): DAGVTQSPTHLIKTRGQQVTLRCSPKSGHDTVSWYQQALGQGPQFIFQYYEEEERQRGNFPDRFSGHQFPNYSSELNVNALLLGDSALYLCASSLDRGSFGNTIYFGEGSWLTVV.

This rearrangement joins TRBV6-6 to TRBJ2-2; D is unresolved. V gave up 7 bases and J gave up 13 bases, with 13 bases separating them. Germline CDR1 and CDR2: MNHNY and SVGAGI (reference sequence). This CDR3 contains 11 residues. In DNA, the CDR3 is TGTGCCAGCACTAGAGTCCTAGGGCTGTTTTTT. This gives the protein CASTRVLGLFF.

The rearrangement joins TRBV30 to TRBJ2-1, with 7 bases lining up with TRBD1. The germline gives CDR1 GTSNPN, CDR2 SVGIG (reference sequence). This CDR3 comprises 16 residues. The V and J ends lost 5 bases and 6 bases, in that order; junction bases with no gene match: 16. CDR3 in DNA: TGTGCCTGGCTCCAAAGGGGGCGCGGAAGTGGCAATGAGCAGTTCTTC. This translates into CAWLQRGRGSGNEQFF.

The V call is TRBV7-2, the J call TRBJ2-1; 11 bases agree with TRBD2. The germline V gene has CDR1 SGHTA and CDR2 FQGNSA. The CDR3 is 17 amino acids. The J segment lost 4 bases and the V segment lost 5 bases, leaving 10 bases of the junction unmatched. The CDR3 DNA follows: TGTGCCAGCAGCACCGTGGTAGCGGGAGGGCCATACAATGAGCAGTTCTTC. Translated, it gives CASSTVVAGGPYNEQFF.

The J gene is TRBJ1-1, the V gene TRBV5-1; a possible D gene is TRBD1 (6 bases). The length of the CDR3 is 16 residues. Germline CDR1 SGHRS, CDR2 YFSETQ. Trimming pared 0 bases from V and 0 bases from J, leaving 12 bases between. This chain's CDR3 is CASSLGRGNLNTEAFF. The CDR3 coding sequence is TGCGCCAGCAGCTTGGGCAGGGGAAACCTGAACACTGAAGCTTTCTTT. Variable domain in full (rest from reference TRBV5-1 and TRBJ1-1): KAGVTQTPRYLIKTRGQQVTLSCSPISGHRSVSWYQQTPGQGLQFLFEYFSETQRNKGNFPGRFSGRQFSNSRSEMNVSTLELGDSALYLCASSLGRGNLNTEAFFGQGTRLTVV.

The chain combines TRBV28 with TRBJ2-7; tentative D call: TRBD2 (5 bases). Trimming stripped 5 bases from V and 3 bases from J, with 14 bases between. CDR3 length: 14 amino acids. Germline CDR1 reads MDHEN; CDR2 reads SYDVKM. CDR3 amino acids: CASSVARQGYEQYF. The CDR3 DNA reads as TGTGCCAGCAGTGTAGCGAGACAAGGCTACGAGCAGTACTTC.

The chain joins TRBV21-1 to TRBJ1-1; the table's D call of TRBD1 was not tested on the DNA. TRBV21-1 represents a pseudogene. The CDR3 has 13 amino acids. The CDR3 region has the DNA TGTGCCAGCCCCCAACCAGTGAACACTGAAGCTTTCTTT. This sequence encodes CASPQPVNTEAFF.

CDR3 region: CASSGLAGGPGGELFF. Written as DNA, the CDR3 is TGTGCCAGCAGCGGACTAGCGGGAGGGCCTGGCGGGGAGCTGTTTTTT. The chain is built from TRBV9 and TRBJ2-2; 14 bases line up with TRBD2. The length of the CDR3 is 16 residues. The germline gives CDR1 SGDLS, CDR2 YYNGEE. V lost 3 bases and J lost 7; bases outside the gene matches: 5.